The 19 T cell receptor beta chains presented below share a single source sample, sequenced in a study of T cell clonotyping in hematopoietic cell transplantation. Assay: immunoSEQ multiplex PCR; the TCRdb copy retains only in-frame clones and omits some. Of tens of thousands of clones listed, around 94% are singletons. Sample: peripheral blood mononuclear cells. These receptors originate from a woman aged 45-65 years in good health. Some clones in this sample may be carry-over from other donors' samples.

The CDR3 here is CASSFGTSGGSYEQYF. DNA for the CDR3: TGCGCCAGCAGCTTCGGGACTAGCGGGGGATCCTACGAGCAGTACTTC. The chain links TRBV5-1 to TRBJ2-7, with 14 positions matching TRBD2. V trimming: 2 bases; J trimming: 1 base; junction bases outside the gene matches: 2. Per germline, CDR1 SGHRS and CDR2 YFSETQ. The CDR3 has 16 residues.

The chain joins TRBV28 to TRBJ2-1; 7 nucleotides line up with TRBD2. V trimming: 7 bases; J trimming: 2 bases; junction bases outside the gene matches: 2. The CDR3 loop spans 13 amino acids. Germline CDR1 MDHEN, CDR2 SYDVKM. The CDR3 sequence: CASNGLAYNEQFF. The CDR3 DNA reads as TGTGCCAGCAATGGACTAGCCTACAATGAGCAGTTCTTC.

The CDR3 spells CASRQGLEQYF. CDR3 sequence (DNA): TGTGCCAGTAGACAGGGTCTCGAGCAGTACTTC. The chain employs TRBV6-6 and TRBJ2-7; 7 bases align to TRBD1. The J segment lost 6 bases and the V segment lost 9 bases, leaving 5 bases of the junction unmatched. The CDR3 contains 11 residues. CDR1 is MNHNY, CDR2 SVGAGI, per germline (reference sequence).

V usage is TRBV18 and J usage is TRBJ1-1; 7 bases fit TRBD1. The CDR3 has 15 amino acids. CDR1 and CDR2 (germline): KGHSH, LQKENI. V gave up 6 bases and J gave up 6 bases; unmatched junction bases: 13. DNA for the CDR3: TGTGCCAGCTCCACCGGGACAGTATATGAGTCTGAAGCTTTCTTT. This gives the protein CASSTGTVYESEAFF.

The sample holds one count of this clone. The chain employs TRBV30 and TRBJ1-5; no clear D. Germline CDR1 is GTSNPN and CDR2 is SVGIG (reference sequence). The CDR3 contains 13 residues. Trimming left V 5 bases short and J 2 bases short, with 10 bases between. The CDR3 spells CAWGLRGNQPQHF. DNA of the CDR3: TGTGCCTGGGGACTTCGGGGCAATCAGCCCCAGCATTTT.

In nucleotides, the CDR3 is TGTGCCAGCAGTTATGAGGTGAACACTGAAGCTTTCTTT. Amino acid sequence: CASSYEVNTEAFF. The V and J genes are TRBV6-5 and TRBJ1-1, with no clear D. This CDR3 is 13 amino acids long. Trimming pared 3 bases from V and 0 bases from J, leaving 5 bases between. The germline gives CDR1 MNHEY, CDR2 SVGAGI.

As DNA, the CDR3 is TGCGCCAGCAGCTCTACGGGAGGAGAGAGAAACACCATATATTTT. Amino acid sequence: CASSSTGGERNTIYF. This chain joins TRBV5-1 and TRBJ1-3, with unresolved D. The CDR3 has 15 amino acids. Germline V lookup: CDR1 SGHRS, CDR2 YFSETQ. The V end lost 3 bases, the J end lost 5 bases, and 15 bases lay between the germline ends. The full variable domain, with the rest looked up from reference TRBV5-1 and TRBJ1-3, is KAGVTQTPRYLIKTRGQQVTLSCSPISGHRSVSWYQQTPGQGLQFLFEYFSETQRNKGNFPGRFSGRQFSNSRSEMNVSTLELGDSALYLCASSSTGGERNTIYFGEGSWLTVV.

This clone has a single count. The rearrangement uses TRBV7-7 and TRBJ2-1, with TRBD1 identical over 8 bases. Trimming cost V 1 base and J 8 bases; bases outside gene matches: 1. This CDR3 comprises 13 residues. Germline V gene lookup returns CDR1 SSHAT and CDR2 FNYEAQ (reference sequence). CDR3 DNA sequence: TGTGCCAGCAGCTTAGACAGGGGGGATGAGCAGTTCTTC. This translates into CASSLDRGDEQFF.

The J gene is TRBJ1-4, the V gene TRBV27; the D is unclear. CDR1 and CDR2 from the germline V gene are MNHEY and SMNVEV (reference sequence). Trimming removed 4 bases at V and 0 bases at J, with 15 bases between. This CDR3 comprises 17 residues. This chain's CDR3 is CASSSTLPGPTNEKLFF. As DNA, the CDR3 is TGTGCCAGCAGTTCTACCCTCCCAGGTCCAACTAATGAAAAACTGTTTTTT.

The chain couples TRBV28 to TRBJ1-1, with a possible D match to TRBD1 (6 bases). Germline V gene sequence: CDR1 MDHEN, CDR2 SYDVKM. The CDR3 runs 15 residues. Trimming stripped 5 bases from V and 3 bases from J, with 16 bases between. The CDR3 nucleotides read TGTGCCAGCAGTCCAACCAGGGGAGAGGACACTGAAGCTTTCTTT. Translating gives CASSPTRGEDTEAFF.

This chain links TRBV9 with TRBJ2-1; 9 positions agree with TRBD2. CDR3 size: 17 residues. Germline V lookup: CDR1 SGDLS, CDR2 YYNGEE. Trimming removed 0 bases from V and 6 bases from J; junction bases left unmatched: 10. CDR3 in DNA: TGTGCCAGCAGCGTAGCTTCTGGACTAGCGAAAAGCAATGAGCAGTTCTTC. It specifies CASSVASGLAKSNEQFF. The full variable domain, its missing parts supplied by reference TRBV9 and TRBJ2-1, is DSGVTQTPKHLITATGQRVTLRCSPRSGDLSVYWYQQSLDQGLQFLIQYYNGEERAKGNILERFSAQQFPDLHSELNLSSLELGDSALYFCASSVASGLAKSNEQFFGPGTRLTVL.

The chain couples TRBV7-3 to TRBJ1-1; D gene uncertain. The CDR3 consists of 13 residues. The germline V gene has CDR1 SGHTA and CDR2 FQGTGA. The V and J ends lost 5 bases and 3 bases respectively, with 10 bases between them. This CDR3 is CASSVRLDTEAFF. The CDR3 DNA follows: TGTGCCAGCAGCGTCAGGTTGGACACTGAAGCTTTCTTT.

The gene calls are TRBV19 and TRBJ2-6; D is unresolved. Germline assignment: CDR1 LNHDA and CDR2 SQIVND (reference sequence). The ends were cut back, 6 bases at V and 0 bases at J, with 9 bases in the middle. The CDR3 is made up of 15 amino acids. DNA for the CDR3: TGTGCCAGTAGACAGTTTTACTCTGGGGCCAACGTCCTGACTTTC. Translating gives CASRQFYSGANVLTF.

Here the CDR3 DNA reads TGTGCCAGCAGCTTAGTTCAAGCCAGGGGGCTTGGCTACACCTTC. The encoded protein is CASSLVQARGLGYTF. V gene TRBV7-2 combines with J gene TRBJ1-2, with 8 bases lining up with TRBD1. The V segment lost 1 base and the J segment 7 bases; nucleotides outside the gene matches: 8. Germline V gene lookup returns CDR1 SGHTA and CDR2 FQGNSA. The length of the CDR3 is 15 residues.

The rearrangement links TRBV11-3 to TRBJ2-7; maybe TRBD1 (6 bases). The CDR3 contains 15 residues. The V and J ends lost 2 bases and 0 bases respectively, with 11 bases between them. From germline, CDR1 is SGHNT and CDR2 YENEEA. The CDR3 nucleotides are TGTGCCAGCAGCTTACAGGGGAGTAACTCCTACGAGCAGTACTTC. Translating gives CASSLQGSNSYEQYF. Full variable domain (missing parts from reference TRBV11-3 and TRBJ2-7): EAGVVQSPRYKIIEKKQPVAFWCNPISGHNTLYWYLQNLGQGPELLIRYENEEAVDDSQLPKDRFSAERLKGVDSTLKIQPAELGDSAVYLCASSLQGSNSYEQYFGPGTRLTVT.

The chain employs TRBV4-1 and TRBJ1-2, with D possibly matching TRBD1 (5 bases). Trimming pared 4 bases from V and 8 bases from J, leaving 20 bases between. The CDR3 consists of 15 residues. Germline CDR1 is MGHRA and CDR2 is YSYEKL. The CDR3 DNA reads TGCGCCAGCAGCCCCTCGGAGAGGGGTGTTTGGGGCTACACCTTC. Its protein product is CASSPSERGVWGYTF.

The V and J genes are TRBV20-1 and TRBJ1-1; tentative D call: TRBD1 (5 bases). Germline V gene data show CDR1 as DFQATT and CDR2 as SNEGSKA (reference sequence). Trimming took off 6 bases at V and 8 bases at J, with 10 bases between the two ends. This CDR3 is 10 amino acids long. The CDR3 sequence is CSAPHREAFF. CDR3 in DNA: TGCAGTGCACCTCACAGGGAAGCTTTCTTT.

This chain joins TRBV27 and TRBJ1-2; 9 nucleotides align to TRBD1. After removal of 5 bases from V and 9 bases from J, the junction contained 10 bases not matched to a gene. CDR3 length: 14 amino acids. The germline V gene encodes CDR1 MNHEY and CDR2 SMNVEV (reference sequence). The DNA for the CDR3 is TGTGCCAGCAGTCCCCAACAGGGGGCTTATCGCTACACCTTC. Protein: CASSPQQGAYRYTF.

The CDR3 DNA is TGTGCCAGCAGCTCCGGGACAGGGGTCCAAGAGACCCAGTACTTC. It specifies CASSSGTGVQETQYF. V is TRBV5-4 and J is TRBJ2-5, with TRBD1 matching over 10 bases. There are 15 residues in the CDR3. V trimming: 3 bases; J trimming: 1 base; junction bases outside the gene matches: 3. In germline, CDR1 is SGHNT, CDR2 YYREEE (reference sequence).